This TCR beta chain was captured by sequencing in a study of cytomegalovirus exposure and HLA in healthy donors. This clone was seen only once. Antigen specificity is unknown. With 60 Vbeta and 13 Jbeta primers, the PCR was carried out. Repertoires were generated with immunoSEQ multiplex PCR, while TCRdb's copy carries only in-frame clones and drops some. The sample consists of under 200,000 clones, about four fifths of them appearing once. Regarding donors, all were healthy bone marrow donors. Findings of the study overall: The authors enumerated 150 to 200 TCR beta chains as linked to cytomegalovirus.

This TCR was recovered from a girl aged 10 to 17 in good health and CMV-seropositive. Source material: PBMCs.

The CDR3 spells CASSALGQAIGGDNTGELFF. The DNA of the CDR3 is TGTGCCAGCAGCGCCTTGGGACAGGCGATCGGAGGGGATAACACCGGGGAGCTGTTTTTT. The genes are TRBV9 and TRBJ2-2, with TRBD1 matching 8 bases. The CDR3 runs to 20 residues. Germline V lookup: CDR1 SGDLS, CDR2 YYNGEE. Losses at the gene ends were 3 bases for V and 2 bases for J; bases not matched to a gene: 18.